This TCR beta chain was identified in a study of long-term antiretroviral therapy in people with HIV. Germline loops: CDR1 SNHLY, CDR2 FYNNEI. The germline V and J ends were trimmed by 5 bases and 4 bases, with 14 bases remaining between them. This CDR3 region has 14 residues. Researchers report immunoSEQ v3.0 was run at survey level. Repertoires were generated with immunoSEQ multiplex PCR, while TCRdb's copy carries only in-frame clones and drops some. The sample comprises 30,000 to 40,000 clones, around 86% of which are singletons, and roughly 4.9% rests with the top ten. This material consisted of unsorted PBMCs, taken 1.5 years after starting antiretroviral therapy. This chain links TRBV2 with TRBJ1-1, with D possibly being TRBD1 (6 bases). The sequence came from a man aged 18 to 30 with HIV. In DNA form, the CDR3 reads TGTGCCAGCAGTTCTACAGGGAGCGGCACTGAAGCTTTCTTT. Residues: CASSSTGSGTEAFF.